Listed here are 32 T cell receptor beta chains from one sample, sequenced in a study of T cells in localized non-small cell lung cancer. Produced via immunoSEQ multiplex PCR; TCRdb's table is partial and in-frame only. The sample yields about 36,000 clones, approximately 88% seen once. The sequenced sample was peripheral blood, obtained before any cancer treatment. The receptors derive from a woman between 40 and 69 years old with stage I lung adenocarcinoma.

The chain employs TRBV5-5 and TRBJ2-3; D may be TRBD1 or TRBD2 (5 bases each). CDR1 and CDR2 (germline): SGHKS, YYEKEE (reference sequence). This CDR3 region has 14 residues. V lost 0 bases to trimming and J lost 6 bases, with 11 bases between them. The DNA of the CDR3 is TGTGCCAGCAGCTTGGGGGGACGCGGCGATACGCAGTATTTT. This codes for CASSLGGRGDTQYF.

CDR3 in DNA: TGTGCCAGCAGTTTAAGGACAGATACGCAGTATTTT. It translates to CASSLRTDTQYF. This rearrangement joins TRBV28 to TRBJ2-3; D remains unclear. The CDR3 loop spans 12 amino acids. The V end lost 2 bases, the J end lost 3 bases, and 3 bases lay between the germline ends. CDR1 and CDR2 (germline): MDHEN, SYDVKM.

The chain has TRBV11-3 and TRBJ1-1; no definite D call. CDR1 and CDR2 (germline): SGHNT, YENEEA. The germline V and J ends were trimmed by 0 bases and 2 bases, with 10 bases remaining between them. This CDR3 has 15 amino acids. CDR3 bases: TGTGCCAGCAGCTTAGATGACAACCCCAACACTGAAGCTTTCTTT. This gives the protein CASSLDDNPNTEAFF.

The chain carries TRBV6-1 and TRBJ2-3; D remains ambiguous. CDR3 length equals 12 residues. The V gene's germline CDR1 is MNHNS and CDR2 SASEGT. V was cut by 4 bases and J by 6 bases, with 8 bases left in between. The CDR3 DNA is TGTGCCAGCAGTGTTGTAGGGGATACGCAGTATTTT. Its protein is CASSVVGDTQYF.

The chain links TRBV7-2 to TRBJ2-3, with D maybe TRBD2 (9 bases). CDR1 SGHTA and CDR2 FQGNSA come from the germline V gene. This CDR3 region has 16 residues. The germline V and J ends were trimmed by 5 bases and 4 bases, with 19 bases remaining between them. CDR3 bases: TGTGCCAGCAGCCTCAGGGGGCGGGGGGGCGCAGATACGCAGTATTTT. This codes for CASSLRGRGGADTQYF.

This chain links TRBV11-2 with TRBJ2-7; 7 nucleotides agree with TRBD1. Germline V lookup: CDR1 SGHAT, CDR2 FQNNGV. The CDR3 has 15 amino acids. Trimming removed 1 base from V and 3 bases from J; junction bases left unmatched: 6. The CDR3 nucleotides are TGTGCCAGCAGCTTAGGACAGGGTAGAATCTACGAGCAGTACTTC. This translates into CASSLGQGRIYEQYF.

V gene TRBV5-1 combines with J gene TRBJ2-1; D may be TRBD1 (6 bases). The germline gives CDR1 SGHRS, CDR2 YFSETQ. The CDR3 contains 16 residues. Trimming took off 0 bases at V and 5 bases at J, with 15 bases between the two ends. The CDR3 region has the DNA TGCGCCAGCAGCTTGGGGACAGTTCGGGCCAACAATGAGCAGTTCTTC. Its translation: CASSLGTVRANNEQFF.

To note about this clone: This same CDR3 is encoded by further DNA sequences in the sample. This CDR3 is CASRGETQYF. Here the CDR3 DNA reads TGTGCCAGCAGAGGGGAAACCCAGTACTTC. J is TRBJ2-5 and V is TRBV27; D may be TRBD1 (5 bases). The CDR3 extends over 10 amino acids. Germline CDR1 reads MNHEY; CDR2 reads SMNVEV (reference sequence). Trimming removed 6 bases at V and 8 bases at J, with 7 bases between.

The chain links TRBV7-3 to TRBJ2-3; TRBD1 aligns across 7 bases. CDR1 SGHTA and CDR2 FQGTGA come from the germline V gene. This CDR3 contains 16 residues. The J segment lost 8 bases and the V segment lost 2 bases, leaving 13 bases of the junction unmatched. CDR3 DNA sequence: TGTGCCAGCAGCTTAGGTCGAGGGGGCGCATTCGGTACGCAGTATTTT. This translates into CASSLGRGGAFGTQYF.

This chain joins TRBV29-1 and TRBJ1-3, with D hard to call. The germline CDR1 and CDR2 sequences are SQVTM and ANQGSEA. Trimming cost V 4 bases and J 0 bases, with 10 bases left between them. This CDR3 comprises 14 residues. CDR3 loop: CSVAQTNSGNTIYF. The CDR3 DNA follows: TGCAGCGTTGCCCAGACCAACTCTGGAAACACCATATATTTT.

The V and J genes are TRBV4-2 and TRBJ1-3, with 8 bases matching TRBD1. The CDR3 spans 15 residues. Germline CDR1 LGHNA, CDR2 YNFKEQ. V dropped 4 bases and J dropped 2; count of bases not matched to a gene: 4. CDR3 residues: CASSPTGGAGNTIYF. The CDR3 DNA follows: TGTGCCAGCAGCCCCACAGGGGGGGCTGGAAACACCATATATTTT.

The chain couples TRBV7-1 to TRBJ1-2; no firm D call. TRBV7-1 is an ORF for which the function is uncertain. V gave up 6 bases and J gave up 1 base, with 9 bases separating them. There are 13 residues in the CDR3. CDR3 residues: CASRDGLNYGYTF. CDR3 DNA sequence: TGTGCCAGCAGGGACGGTCTTAACTATGGCTACACCTTC.

The rearrangement uses TRBV10-1 and TRBJ1-1; D remains ambiguous. The CDR3 runs 15 residues. V lost 0 bases to trimming and J lost 1 base, with 9 bases between them. From germline, CDR1 is WNHNN and CDR2 SYGVQD (reference sequence). CDR3 region: CASSESVVGNTEAFF. CDR3 DNA sequence: TGCGCCAGCAGTGAGTCGGTCGTCGGGAACACTGAAGCTTTCTTT.

This clone was observed once. The rearrangement links TRBV2 to TRBJ2-5; D unclear. Trimming pared 4 bases from V and 5 bases from J, leaving 5 bases between. Germline V gene lookup returns CDR1 SNHLY and CDR2 FYNNEI. The CDR3 extends over 11 amino acids. The CDR3 DNA is TGTGCCAGCAGTGTGAAGGAGACCCAGTACTTC. It codes for CASSVKETQYF. The variable domain in full, with the rest retrieved from reference TRBV2 and TRBJ2-5, is EPEVTQTPSHQVTQMGQEVILRCVPISNHLYFYWYRQILGQKVEFLVSFYNNEISEKSEIFDDQFSVERPDGSNFTLKIRSTKLEDSAMYFCASSVKETQYFGPGTRLLVL.

The genes are TRBV7-8 and TRBJ2-5; D is uncertain. The CDR3 has 14 residues. The germline CDR1 and CDR2 sequences are SGHVS and FQNEAQ. The V and J ends lost 5 bases and 1 base respectively, with 11 bases between them. This chain's CDR3 is CASSPWRTQETQYF. The CDR3 DNA reads TGTGCCAGCAGCCCCTGGCGCACCCAAGAGACCCAGTACTTC.

The chain carries TRBV7-3 and TRBJ2-1; D unresolved. Trimming stripped 3 bases from V and 0 bases from J, with 9 bases between. The CDR3 spans 15 residues. Germline assignment: CDR1 SGHTA and CDR2 FQGTGA. This chain's CDR3 is CASSFQSSSYNEQFF. CDR3 coding DNA: TGTGCCAGCAGCTTCCAGAGTAGCTCCTACAATGAGCAGTTCTTC. Using reference TRBV7-3 and TRBJ2-1 for the parts outside the CDR3, the full variable domain is GAGVSQTPSNKVTEKGKYVELRCDPISGHTALYWYRQSLGQGPEFLIYFQGTGAADDSGLPNDRFFAVRPEGSVSTLKIQRTERGDSAVYLCASSFQSSSYNEQFFGPGTRLTVL.

The V and J genes are TRBV7-2 and TRBJ2-1, with TRBD2 matching 9 bases. There are 15 residues in the CDR3. J was trimmed by 3 bases and V by 3 bases; bases with no gene match: 3. The germline V gene has CDR1 SGHTA and CDR2 FQGNSA. The CDR3 reads CASSFGRGGYNEQFF. In DNA form, the CDR3 reads TGTGCCAGCAGCTTTGGGCGGGGGGGCTACAATGAGCAGTTCTTC.

The chain links TRBV19 to TRBJ1-5; D is uncertain. Germline CDR1 LNHDA, CDR2 SQIVND (reference sequence). With 0 bases removed from V and 4 bases from J, the gap between germline ends came to 4 bases. CDR3 size: 13 residues. In DNA, the CDR3 is TGTGCCAGTAGTATAGAATCAAATCAGCCCCAGCATTTT. Protein product: CASSIESNQPQHF.

This chain joins TRBV7-2 and TRBJ1-1; D is ambiguous. Trimming pared 3 bases from V and 8 bases from J, leaving 7 bases between. Germline loops: CDR1 SGHTA, CDR2 FQGNSA. CDR3 length equals 11 residues. CDR3 coding DNA: TGTGCCAGCAGCTTTTATCAGGAAGCTTTCTTT. Protein: CASSFYQEAFF.

V usage is TRBV6-1 and J usage is TRBJ2-7; D tentatively reads TRBD1 or TRBD2 (6 bases each). The CDR3 is 15 amino acids. Germline V gives CDR1 MNHNS, CDR2 SASEGT. Trimming stripped 7 bases from V and 2 bases from J, with 18 bases between. CDR3 DNA: TGTGCCAGCACCAGGGGACTTGGGGAAACCTACGAGCAGTACTTC. Translation: CASTRGLGETYEQYF.

CDR3 loop: CASSFSGGGDTQYF. In nucleotides, the CDR3 is TGTGCCAGCAGCTTTAGCGGGGGGGGTGATACGCAGTATTTT. The chain recombines TRBV7-9 with TRBJ2-3; 11 bases line up with TRBD2. Trimming cost V 3 bases and J 6 bases; bases outside gene matches: 2. This CDR3 comprises 14 residues. Germline V gives CDR1 SEHNR, CDR2 FQNEAQ (reference sequence). Combining the CDR3 with reference TRBV7-9 and TRBJ2-3 gives the whole variable domain DTGVSQNPRHKITKRGQNVTFRCDPISEHNRLYWYRQTLGQGPEFLTYFQNEAQLEKSRLLSDRFSAERPKGSFSTLEIQRTEQGDSAMYLCASSFSGGGDTQYFGPGTRLTVL.

This clone appeared a single time. The chain recombines TRBV28 with TRBJ2-3; 7 bases align to TRBD2. Per germline, CDR1 MDHEN and CDR2 SYDVKM. The length of the CDR3 is 15 residues. Trimming removed 8 bases from V and 3 bases from J; junction bases left unmatched: 11. CDR3 sequence reads: CASVPNGGSTDTQYF. CDR3 nucleotide sequence: TGTGCCAGCGTACCTAACGGGGGGAGTACAGATACGCAGTATTTT.

The J gene is TRBJ2-3, the V gene TRBV7-2; D is perhaps TRBD1 (6 bases). The CDR3 consists of 14 residues. CDR1 and CDR2 from the germline V gene are SGHTA and FQGNSA. V lost 3 bases and J 7 bases, leaving 14 bases between the germline ends. CDR3 bases: TGTGCCAGCAGCTTCCCGATACAGGGAAATACGCAGTATTTT. Amino acid sequence: CASSFPIQGNTQYF.

This clone appeared a single time. The CDR3 is CASSGLGLRNSPLHF. The CDR3 DNA follows: TGTGCCAGCAGCGGATTAGGACTTAGAAATTCACCCCTCCACTTT. The chain is built from TRBV5-5 and TRBJ1-6; D uncertain. V was trimmed by 4 bases and J by 7 bases, leaving 15 bases between them. Germline CDR1 is SGHKS and CDR2 is YYEKEE (reference sequence). CDR3 size: 15 residues.

This clone was seen more than once but under ten times. The chain uses TRBV19 and TRBJ1-6; the D gene is possibly TRBD1 (5 bases). CDR1 and CDR2 (germline): LNHDA, SQIVND (reference sequence). Trimming removed 6 bases from V and 8 bases from J, with 14 bases in between. The CDR3 runs to 14 residues. Here the CDR3 DNA reads TGTGCCAGTAGGGCAGGGCAGTGGGATTCACCCCTCCACTTT. Its protein product is CASRAGQWDSPLHF.

This clone turned up a few times. The chain couples TRBV4-3 to TRBJ1-1; D is uncertain. CDR1 and CDR2 (germline): LGHNA, YSLEER. The CDR3 contains 13 residues. V gave up 0 bases and J gave up 8 bases, with 10 bases separating them. CDR3 sequence: CASSQDRSREAFF. CDR3 DNA: TGCGCCAGCAGCCAAGATAGGTCACGAGAAGCTTTCTTT.

V gene TRBV7-2 combines with J gene TRBJ2-7; 8 nucleotides agree with TRBD2. This CDR3 is built from 16 residues. CDR1 is SGHTA, CDR2 FQGNSA, per germline. Trimming took 1 base from V and 1 from J; bases not matched to a gene: 6. In nucleotides, the CDR3 is TGTGCCAGCAGCTTAGAGTACGTAGCGGGGTCCTACGAGCAGTACTTC. Translation gives CASSLEYVAGSYEQYF.

The chain recombines TRBV19 with TRBJ1-1, with a tentative D call TRBD1 (6 bases). The CDR3 is 15 amino acids. V lost 6 bases and J 9 bases, leaving 23 bases between the germline ends. CDR1 is LNHDA and CDR2 is SQIVND in the germline V gene (reference sequence). The CDR3 spells CASSHLDRPQRKAFF. CDR3 nucleotides: TGTGCCAGTAGCCATCTCGACAGGCCACAAAGGAAAGCTTTCTTT.

The V and J genes are TRBV28 and TRBJ2-2; 9 nucleotides agree with TRBD1. With 8 bases clipped from V and 7 bases from J, the junction kept 8 bases outside the gene matches. Per the germline V gene, CDR1 is MDHEN and CDR2 is SYDVKM. This CDR3 is built from 14 residues. CDR3 amino acids: CASGTGHMGGELFF. Written as DNA, the CDR3 is TGTGCCAGCGGGACAGGGCATATGGGCGGGGAGCTGTTTTTT.

The rearrangement uses TRBV2 and TRBJ1-3, with TRBD1 as a possible D gene (5 bases). The CDR3 is 11 residues long. The V and J ends lost 10 bases and 4 bases respectively, with 8 bases between them. The V gene's germline CDR1 is SNHLY and CDR2 FYNNEI. CDR3 amino acids: CATGQGNTIYF. CDR3 bases: TGTGCCACAGGGCAGGGAAACACCATATATTTT.

This clone was detected only once. The genes are TRBV14 and TRBJ2-1; 9 nucleotides match TRBD2. The length of the CDR3 is 15 residues. The V and J ends lost 0 bases and 6 bases, in that order; junction bases with no gene match: 3. The germline V gene has CDR1 SGHDN and CDR2 FVKESK. As DNA, the CDR3 is TGTGCCAGCAGCCAAGACGCGGGGGGGCTCAATGAGCAGTTCTTC. This encodes CASSQDAGGLNEQFF.

The chain joins TRBV11-3 to TRBJ2-2; D is ambiguous. This CDR3 spans 13 amino acids. Trimming cost V 5 bases and J 1 base, with 5 bases left between them. Per germline, CDR1 SGHNT and CDR2 YENEEA. CDR3 nucleotides: TGTGCCAGCAGCCCGCAGAACACCGGGGAGCTGTTTTTT. Protein: CASSPQNTGELFF.